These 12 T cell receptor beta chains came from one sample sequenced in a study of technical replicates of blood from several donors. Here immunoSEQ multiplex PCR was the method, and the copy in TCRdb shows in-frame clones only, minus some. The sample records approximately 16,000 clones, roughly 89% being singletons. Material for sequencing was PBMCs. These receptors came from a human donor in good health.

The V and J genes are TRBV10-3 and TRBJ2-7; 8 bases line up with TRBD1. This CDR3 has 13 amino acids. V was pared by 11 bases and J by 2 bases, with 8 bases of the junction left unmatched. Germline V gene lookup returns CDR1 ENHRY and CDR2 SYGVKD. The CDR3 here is CAAAGGLPYEQYF. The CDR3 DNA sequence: TGTGCCGCTGCAGGGGGCCTCCCCTACGAGCAGTACTTC.

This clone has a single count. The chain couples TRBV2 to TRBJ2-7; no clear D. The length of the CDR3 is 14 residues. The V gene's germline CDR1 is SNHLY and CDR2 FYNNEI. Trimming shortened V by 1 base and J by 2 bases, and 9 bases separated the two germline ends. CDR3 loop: CASSEGTIPYEQYF. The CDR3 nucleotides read TGTGCCAGCAGTGAAGGAACTATCCCCTACGAGCAGTACTTC.

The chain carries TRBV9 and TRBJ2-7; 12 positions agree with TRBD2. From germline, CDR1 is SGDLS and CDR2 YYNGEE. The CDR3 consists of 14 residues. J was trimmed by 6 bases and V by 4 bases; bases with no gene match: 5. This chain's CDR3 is CASSKLAGGREQYF. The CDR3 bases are TGTGCCAGCAGCAAACTAGCGGGGGGCCGCGAGCAGTACTTC.

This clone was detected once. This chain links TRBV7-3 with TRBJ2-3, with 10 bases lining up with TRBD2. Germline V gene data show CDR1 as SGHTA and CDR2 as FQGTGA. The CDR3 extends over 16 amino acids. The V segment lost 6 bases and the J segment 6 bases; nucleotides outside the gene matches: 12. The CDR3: CASRTGIAGGGDTQYF. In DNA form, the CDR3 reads TGTGCCAGCAGGACAGGGATAGCGGGGGGAGGGGATACGCAGTATTTT.

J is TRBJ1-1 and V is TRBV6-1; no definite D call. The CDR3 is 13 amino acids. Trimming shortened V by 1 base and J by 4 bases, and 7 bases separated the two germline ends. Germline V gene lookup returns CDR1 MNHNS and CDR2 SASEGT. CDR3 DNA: TGTGCCAGCAGTGAAGGACGGAGCACTGAAGCTTTCTTT. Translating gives CASSEGRSTEAFF.

The CDR3 sequence: CASSLTYSSYNEQFF. The CDR3 coding sequence is TGTGCCAGCAGTCTAACGTATAGCTCCTACAATGAGCAGTTCTTC. The rearrangement uses TRBV27 and TRBJ2-1; D unresolved. The CDR3 totals 15 residues. Trimming left V 5 bases short and J 0 bases short, with 11 bases between. Germline CDR1 reads MNHEY; CDR2 reads SMNVEV (reference sequence).

The CDR3 sequence: CASSLLAGGVQYF. The CDR3 DNA sequence: TGTGCCAGCAGCTTACTAGCGGGAGGGGTGCAGTACTTC. This chain uses TRBV11-2 with TRBJ2-7; 12 bases align to TRBD2. V shed 2 bases and J 9 bases; nucleotides not matched to a gene: 2. The germline gives CDR1 SGHAT, CDR2 FQNNGV. The CDR3 consists of 13 residues.

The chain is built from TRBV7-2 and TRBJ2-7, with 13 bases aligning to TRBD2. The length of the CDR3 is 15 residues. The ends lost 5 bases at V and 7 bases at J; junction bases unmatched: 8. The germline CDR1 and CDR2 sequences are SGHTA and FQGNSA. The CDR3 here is CASSARTSGSLEQYF. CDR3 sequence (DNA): TGTGCCAGCAGCGCCAGGACTAGCGGGAGCTTAGAGCAGTACTTC.

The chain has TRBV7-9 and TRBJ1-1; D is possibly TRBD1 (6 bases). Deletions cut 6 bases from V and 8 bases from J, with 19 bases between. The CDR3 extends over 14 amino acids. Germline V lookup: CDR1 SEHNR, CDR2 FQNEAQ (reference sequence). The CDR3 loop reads CASRDSDRLLEAFF. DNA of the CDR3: TGTGCCAGCAGAGACTCGGACAGACTATTGGAAGCTTTCTTT. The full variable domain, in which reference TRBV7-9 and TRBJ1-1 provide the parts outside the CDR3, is DTGVSQNPRHKITKRGQNVTFRCDPISEHNRLYWYRQTLGQGPEFLTYFQNEAQLEKSRLLSDRFSAERPKGSFSTLEIQRTEQGDSAMYLCASRDSDRLLEAFFGQGTRLTVV.

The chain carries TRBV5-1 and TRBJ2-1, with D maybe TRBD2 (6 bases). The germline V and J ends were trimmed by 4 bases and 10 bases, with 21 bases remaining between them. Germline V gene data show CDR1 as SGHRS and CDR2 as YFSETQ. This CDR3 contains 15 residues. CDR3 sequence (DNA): TGCGCCAGCAGCCCGGGACTGTCCAGAGGAGGGGAGCAGTTCTTC. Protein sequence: CASSPGLSRGGEQFF.

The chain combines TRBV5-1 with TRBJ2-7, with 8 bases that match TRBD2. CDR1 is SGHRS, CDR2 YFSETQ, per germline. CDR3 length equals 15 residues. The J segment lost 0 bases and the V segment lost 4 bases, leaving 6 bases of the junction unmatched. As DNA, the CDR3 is TGCGCCAGCAGCATCACTAGCGGAGACTCCTACGAGCAGTACTTC. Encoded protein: CASSITSGDSYEQYF.

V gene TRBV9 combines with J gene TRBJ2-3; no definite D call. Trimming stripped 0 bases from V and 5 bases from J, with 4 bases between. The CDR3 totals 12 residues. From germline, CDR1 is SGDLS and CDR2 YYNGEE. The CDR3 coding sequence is TGTGCCAGCAGCGTAGCTTTAGATACGCAGTATTTT. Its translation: CASSVALDTQYF.